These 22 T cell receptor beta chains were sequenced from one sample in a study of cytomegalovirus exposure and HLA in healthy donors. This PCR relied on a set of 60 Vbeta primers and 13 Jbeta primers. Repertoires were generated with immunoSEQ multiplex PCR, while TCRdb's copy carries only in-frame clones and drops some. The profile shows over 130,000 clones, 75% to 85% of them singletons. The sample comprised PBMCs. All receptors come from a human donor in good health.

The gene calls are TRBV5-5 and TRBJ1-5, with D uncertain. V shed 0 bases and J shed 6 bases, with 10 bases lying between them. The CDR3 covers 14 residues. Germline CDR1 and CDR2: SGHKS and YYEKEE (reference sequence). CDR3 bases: TGTGCCAGCAGCTTGGTGGGCGCCGGTCAGCCCCAGCATTTT. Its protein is CASSLVGAGQPQHF.

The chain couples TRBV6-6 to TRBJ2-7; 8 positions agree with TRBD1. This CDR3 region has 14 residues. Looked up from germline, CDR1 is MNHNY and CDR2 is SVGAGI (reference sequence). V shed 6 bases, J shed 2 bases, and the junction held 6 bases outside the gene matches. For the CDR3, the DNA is TGTGCCAGCAGGCCTCAGGGGGCAGCCTACGAGCAGTACTTC. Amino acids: CASRPQGAAYEQYF.

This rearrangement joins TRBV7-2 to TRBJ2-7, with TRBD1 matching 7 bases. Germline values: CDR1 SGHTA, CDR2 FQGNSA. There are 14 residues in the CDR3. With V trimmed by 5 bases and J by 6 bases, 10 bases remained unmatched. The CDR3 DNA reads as TGTGCCAGCAGCCCCCTCCCCGGGACAGTCGAGCAGTACTTC. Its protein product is CASSPLPGTVEQYF.

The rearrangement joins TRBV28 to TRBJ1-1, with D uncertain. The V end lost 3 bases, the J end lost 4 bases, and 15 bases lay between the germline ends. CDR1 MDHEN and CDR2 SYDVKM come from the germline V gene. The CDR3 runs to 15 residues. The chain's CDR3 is CASSFRPLTGTEAFF. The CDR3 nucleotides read TGTGCCAGCAGTTTCCGACCCCTTACGGGCACTGAAGCTTTCTTT.

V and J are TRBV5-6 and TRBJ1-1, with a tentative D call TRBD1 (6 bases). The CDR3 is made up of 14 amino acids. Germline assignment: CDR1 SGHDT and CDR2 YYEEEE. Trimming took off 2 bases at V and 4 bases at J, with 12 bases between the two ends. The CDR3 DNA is TGTGCCAGCAGCTTTGGGGGGGGCCTCACTGAAGCTTTCTTT. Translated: CASSFGGGLTEAFF.

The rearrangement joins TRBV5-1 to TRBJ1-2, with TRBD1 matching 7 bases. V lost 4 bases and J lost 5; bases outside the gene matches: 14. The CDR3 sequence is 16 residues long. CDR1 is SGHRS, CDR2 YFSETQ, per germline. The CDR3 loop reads CASSHLRDRDPYGYTF. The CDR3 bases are TGCGCCAGCAGCCACCTACGCGACAGGGACCCATATGGCTACACCTTC.

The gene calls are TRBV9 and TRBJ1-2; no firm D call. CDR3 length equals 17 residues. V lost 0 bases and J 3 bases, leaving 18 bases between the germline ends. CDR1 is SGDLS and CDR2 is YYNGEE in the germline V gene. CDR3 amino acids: CASSVATRGEEDYGYTF. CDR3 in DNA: TGTGCCAGCAGCGTAGCTACCCGGGGAGAAGAAGACTATGGCTACACCTTC.

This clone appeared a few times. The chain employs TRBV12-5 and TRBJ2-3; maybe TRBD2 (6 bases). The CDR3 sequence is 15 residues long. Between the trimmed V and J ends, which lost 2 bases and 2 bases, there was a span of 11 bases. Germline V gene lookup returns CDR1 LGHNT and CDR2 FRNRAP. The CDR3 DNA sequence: TGTGCTAGTGGTTTGTCGGGAGACTACACAGATACGCAGTATTTT. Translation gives CASGLSGDYTDTQYF.

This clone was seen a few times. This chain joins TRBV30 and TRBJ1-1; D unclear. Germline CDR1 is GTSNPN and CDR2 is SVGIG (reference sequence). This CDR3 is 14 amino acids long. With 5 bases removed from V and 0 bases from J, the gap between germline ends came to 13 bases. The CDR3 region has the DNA TGTGCCTGGGGCCGGGGAGTTATGAACACTGAAGCTTTCTTT. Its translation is CAWGRGVMNTEAFF.

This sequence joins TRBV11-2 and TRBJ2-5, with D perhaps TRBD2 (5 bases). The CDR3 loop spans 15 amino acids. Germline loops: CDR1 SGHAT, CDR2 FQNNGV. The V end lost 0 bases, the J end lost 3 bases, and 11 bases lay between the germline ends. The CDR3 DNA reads TGTGCCAGCAGCTTAGAATGGGGAGACAAAGAGACCCAGTACTTC. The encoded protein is CASSLEWGDKETQYF.

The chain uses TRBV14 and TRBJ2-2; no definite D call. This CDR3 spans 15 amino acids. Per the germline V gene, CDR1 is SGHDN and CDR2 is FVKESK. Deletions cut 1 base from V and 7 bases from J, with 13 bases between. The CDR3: CASSQVGGVYGELFF. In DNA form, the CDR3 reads TGTGCCAGCAGCCAAGTCGGCGGCGTTTACGGGGAGCTGTTTTTT. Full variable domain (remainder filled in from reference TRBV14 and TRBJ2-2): EAGVTQFPSHSVIEKGQTVTLRCDPISGHDNLYWYRRVMGKEIKFLLHFVKESKQDESGMPNNRFLAERTGGTYSTLKVQPAELEDSGVYFCASSQVGGVYGELFFGEGSRLTVL.

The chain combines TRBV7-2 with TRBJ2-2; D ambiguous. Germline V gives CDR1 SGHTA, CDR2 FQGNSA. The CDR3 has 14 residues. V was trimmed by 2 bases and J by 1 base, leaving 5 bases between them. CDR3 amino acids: CASSLTMNTGELFF. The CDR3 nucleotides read TGTGCCAGCAGCTTAACAATGAACACCGGGGAGCTGTTTTTT.

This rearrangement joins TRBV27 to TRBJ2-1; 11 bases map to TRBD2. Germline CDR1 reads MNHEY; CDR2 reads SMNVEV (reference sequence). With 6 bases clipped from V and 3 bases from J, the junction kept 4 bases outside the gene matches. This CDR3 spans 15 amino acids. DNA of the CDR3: TGTGCCAGCAGAATCGGGACTAGCGGCTACAATGAGCAGTTCTTC. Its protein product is CASRIGTSGYNEQFF.

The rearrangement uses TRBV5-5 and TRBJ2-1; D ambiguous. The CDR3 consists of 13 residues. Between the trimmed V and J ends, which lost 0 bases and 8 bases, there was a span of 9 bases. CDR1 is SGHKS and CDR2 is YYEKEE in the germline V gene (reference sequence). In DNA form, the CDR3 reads TGTGCCAGCAGCTTGGTGGGCCGTGATGAGCAGTTCTTC. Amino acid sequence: CASSLVGRDEQFF. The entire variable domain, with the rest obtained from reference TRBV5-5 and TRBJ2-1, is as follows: DAGVTQSPTHLIKTRGQQVTLRCSPISGHKSVSWYQQVLGQGPQFIFQYYEKEERGRGNFPDRFSARQFPNYSSELNVNALLLGDSALYLCASSLVGRDEQFFGPGTRLTVL.

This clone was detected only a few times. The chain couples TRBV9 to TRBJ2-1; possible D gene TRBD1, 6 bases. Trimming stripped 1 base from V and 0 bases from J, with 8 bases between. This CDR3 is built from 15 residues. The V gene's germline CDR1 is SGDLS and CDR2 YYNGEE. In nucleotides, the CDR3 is TGTGCCAGCAGCGTAAGGGACATCTCCTACAATGAGCAGTTCTTC. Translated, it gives CASSVRDISYNEQFF. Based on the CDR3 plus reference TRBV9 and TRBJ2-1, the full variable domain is DSGVTQTPKHLITATGQRVTLRCSPRSGDLSVYWYQQSLDQGLQFLIQYYNGEERAKGNILERFSAQQFPDLHSELNLSSLELGDSALYFCASSVRDISYNEQFFGPGTRLTVL.

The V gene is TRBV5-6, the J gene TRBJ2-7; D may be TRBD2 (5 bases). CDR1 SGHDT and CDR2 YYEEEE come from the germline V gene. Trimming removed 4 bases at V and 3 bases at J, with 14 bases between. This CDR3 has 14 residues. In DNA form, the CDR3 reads TGTGCCAGCAGCCTCAACCCTGGAGGCTACGAGCAGTACTTC. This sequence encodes CASSLNPGGYEQYF.

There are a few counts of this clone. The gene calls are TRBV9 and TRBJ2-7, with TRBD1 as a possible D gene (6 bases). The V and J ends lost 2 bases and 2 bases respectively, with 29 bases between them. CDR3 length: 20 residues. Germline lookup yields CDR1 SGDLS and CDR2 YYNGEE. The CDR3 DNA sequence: TGTGCCAGCAGCGTTCTGCCAGGGGAAGGAAATGTCCTAAACCCCTACGAGCAGTACTTC. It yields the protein CASSVLPGEGNVLNPYEQYF.

Written as DNA, the CDR3 is TGTGCCAGCAGCTTAGCGGCTAGCGGGGGCAATGAGCAGTTCTTC. Translating it yields CASSLAASGGNEQFF. The V gene is TRBV7-9, the J gene TRBJ2-1, with 10 bases aligning to TRBD2. This CDR3 spans 15 amino acids. V gave up 0 bases and J gave up 6 bases; unmatched junction bases: 2. Germline loops: CDR1 SEHNR, CDR2 FQNEAQ (reference sequence).

CDR3 amino acids: CASSVSGGTYNEQFF. CDR3 coding DNA: TGTGCCAGCAGCGTGTCAGGGGGTACCTACAATGAGCAGTTCTTC. The J gene is TRBJ2-1, the V gene TRBV7-9; 7 bases are shared with TRBD1. Germline assignment: CDR1 SEHNR and CDR2 FQNEAQ (reference sequence). Unmatched junction bases numbered 6, after V lost 5 bases and J lost 2 bases. The CDR3 is made up of 15 amino acids. The full variable domain, rest sourced from reference TRBV7-9 and TRBJ2-1, is DTGVSQNPRHKITKRGQNVTFRCDPISEHNRLYWYRQTLGQGPEFLTYFQNEAQLEKSRLLSDRFSAERPKGSFSTLEIQRTEQGDSAMYLCASSVSGGTYNEQFFGPGTRLTVL.

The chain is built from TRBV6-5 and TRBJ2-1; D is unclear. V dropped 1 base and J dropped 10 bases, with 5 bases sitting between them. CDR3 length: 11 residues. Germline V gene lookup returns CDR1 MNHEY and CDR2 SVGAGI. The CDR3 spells CASSYFQEQFF. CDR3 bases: TGTGCCAGCAGTTACTTCCAGGAGCAGTTCTTC.

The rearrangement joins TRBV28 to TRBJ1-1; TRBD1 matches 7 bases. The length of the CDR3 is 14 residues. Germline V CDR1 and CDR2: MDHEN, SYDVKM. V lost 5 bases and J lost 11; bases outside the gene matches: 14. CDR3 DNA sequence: TGTGCCAGCAGTCTTATTTTGACAGGGACGGGGGCTTTCTTT. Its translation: CASSLILTGTGAFF. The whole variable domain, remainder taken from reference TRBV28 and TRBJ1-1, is DVKVTQSSRYLVKRTGEKVFLECVQDMDHENMFWYRQDPGLGLRLIYFSYDVKMKEKGDIPEGYSVSREKKERFSLILESASTNQTSMYLCASSLILTGTGAFFGQGTRLTVV.

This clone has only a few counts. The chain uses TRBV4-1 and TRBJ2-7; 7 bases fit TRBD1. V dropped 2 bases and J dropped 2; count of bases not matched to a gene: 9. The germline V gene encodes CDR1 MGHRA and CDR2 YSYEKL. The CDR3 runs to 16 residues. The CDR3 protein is CASSQSIRTGPYEQYF. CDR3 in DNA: TGCGCCAGCAGCCAATCAATCCGGACAGGTCCCTACGAGCAGTACTTC.